The present T cell receptor (beta chain) was sequenced within a study of T cell repertoires in cytomegalovirus infection. Study-wide context: Selection of CMV epitopes for the study included recently identified HLA-C-restricted and well-studied HLA-B-restricted ones.

Study-level findings and limits: There were carriers of CMV plus the relevant HLA, and cumulative public TCR beta family frequency identified them.

As to this clonotype: What it recognizes is unknown.

The CDR3 is 15 residues long. The germline V gene has CDR1 MNHNS and CDR2 SASEGT. Trimming stripped 2 bases from V and 4 bases from J, with 13 bases between. TCRdb independently ran MiXCR on the reads; one entry per CDR3 protein. There are approximately 300,000 distinct CDR3 sequences in the sample; about 25% occur only once, and 13% lies in the top ten. The chain joins TRBV6-1 to TRBJ2-3; no firm D call. The input for sequencing was cultured PBMCs, taken from culture after CMV antigen stimulation. The clonotype was recovered from a human donor in good health (CMV status not recorded). Some clones in this sample may be carry-over from other donors' samples. The CDR3 sequence is CASSESGVPADTQYF. Written as DNA, the CDR3 is TGTGCCAGCAGTGAAAGTGGTGTGCCCGCAGATACGCAGTATTTT.